These 20 T cell receptor beta chains were all obtained from the same sample, sequenced in a study of human T cells and chemical hapten exposure. Time point given: pre-sensitization, week 0. Documented treatment: therapeutic diphenylcyclopropenone sensitization with weekly scalp DPC. MiXCR was run by TCRdb on the RACE reads, yielding one entry per CDR3 protein. Among about 80,000 distinct CDR3 sequences listed, 13% to 15% were seen once. This material consisted of whole blood, taken in connection with sensitization to the hapten diphenylcyclopropenone (DPC). The origin of the receptors is a woman aged 50 to 60 with alopecia areata. Some clones in this sample may be carry-over from other donors' samples.

Many counts were recorded for this clonotype. The chain couples TRBV20-1 to TRBJ1-5; tentative D call: TRBD1 (5 bases). Trimming cost V 3 bases and J 0 bases, with 12 bases left between them. Germline lookup yields CDR1 DFQATT and CDR2 SNEGSKA (reference sequence). The CDR3 length is 15 residues. The CDR3 reads CSASPGRSSNQPQHF. The CDR3 nucleotides are TGCAGTGCTAGCCCGGGACGGAGTAGCAATCAGCCCCAGCATTTT.

This clonotype was picked up a small number of times. This sequence joins TRBV9 and TRBJ2-7; 7 positions agree with TRBD2. The CDR3 runs 14 residues. The germline CDR1 and CDR2 sequences are SGDLS and YYNGEE. The junction had 5 bases not matched to a gene; V was cut back by 3 bases and J by 2 bases. The CDR3 DNA sequence: TGTGCCAGCAGCGCCAGACTAGCTACCTACGAGCAGTACTTC. This gives the protein CASSARLATYEQYF.

This clonotype was recorded at least ten times. The chain employs TRBV4-1 and TRBJ2-1, with D uncertain. The CDR3 covers 14 residues. The V end lost 3 bases, the J end lost 9 bases, and 15 bases lay between the germline ends. Germline CDR1 reads MGHRA; CDR2 reads YSYEKL. CDR3 region: CASSQVQGSGEQFF. In DNA form, the CDR3 reads TGCGCCAGCAGCCAGGTTCAAGGCTCGGGTGAGCAGTTCTTC.

This clonotype appeared a few times. V usage is TRBV20-1 and J usage is TRBJ2-3; 7 nucleotides line up with TRBD1. The CDR3 spans 14 residues. V was pared by 3 bases and J by 4 bases, with 7 bases of the junction left unmatched. Looked up from germline, CDR1 is DFQATT and CDR2 is SNEGSKA (reference sequence). In DNA, the CDR3 is TGCAGTGCTAGCCGACAGGGCGTCGCAGATACGCAGTATTTT. Its protein is CSASRQGVADTQYF.

This clonotype has only a few counts. The rearrangement uses TRBV29-1 and TRBJ2-5, with D possibly TRBD2 on 6 matching bases. Germline-derived CDR1 and CDR2 are SQVTM and ANQGSEA. The germline V and J ends were trimmed by 8 bases and 5 bases, with 18 bases remaining between them. The CDR3 length is 13 residues. The CDR3 coding sequence is TGCAGCAGCGGGCGGGCCCCCCGGGAGACCCAGTACTTC. Translating it yields CSSGRAPRETQYF.

At least ten counts were recorded for this clonotype. The CDR3 loop reads CSAPTGVNTEAFF. The CDR3 bases are TGCAGCGCCCCGACAGGCGTGAACACTGAAGCTTTCTTT. J is TRBJ1-1 and V is TRBV29-1; possible D gene TRBD1, 6 bases. This CDR3 comprises 13 residues. V lost 7 bases, J lost 0 bases, and 12 bases lay in between. CDR1 SQVTM and CDR2 ANQGSEA come from the germline V gene.

This clonotype appeared many times. An end of the junction does not agree with germline; a read error may underlie this. This chain's CDR3 is CASSSNRILSGNF. As DNA, the CDR3 is TGTGCCAGCAGCTCCAACAGGATCCTGTCGGGAAACTTC. The chain is built from TRBV7-9 and TRBJ2-5, with D perhaps being TRBD1 or TRBD2 (5 bases each). Germline V gene data show CDR1 as SEHNR and CDR2 as FQNEAQ (reference sequence). The CDR3 extends over 13 amino acids.

The CDR3: CASSRVRGPGKNIQYF. The CDR3 DNA sequence: TGTGCCAGCAGTAGAGTCAGGGGACCGGGAAAAAACATTCAGTACTTC. The chain is built from TRBV6-2 or TRBV6-3 and TRBJ2-4; D perhaps matches TRBD1 (6 bases). The CDR3 extends over 16 amino acids. Trimming removed 5 bases at V and 4 bases at J, with 18 bases between. Per germline, CDR1 MNHEY and CDR2 SVGEGT.

The V gene is TRBV6-5, the J gene TRBJ2-3; the D gene is possibly TRBD1 (7 bases). The V end lost 6 bases, the J end lost 5 bases, and 15 bases lay between the germline ends. The CDR3 is 14 residues long. Looked up from germline, CDR1 is MNHEY and CDR2 is SVGAGI. The CDR3 sequence is CASSPSDRVDTQYF. CDR3 DNA sequence: TGTGCCAGCAGCCCTAGCGACAGGGTAGATACGCAGTATTTT.

In its sample, this clonotype was seen many times. The V call is TRBV20-1, the J call TRBJ2-5, with TRBD2 identical over 9 bases. Per the germline V gene, CDR1 is DFQATT and CDR2 is SNEGSKA (reference sequence). V lost 6 bases to trimming and J lost 6 bases; unmatched junction nucleotides: 11. CDR3 length equals 14 residues. The CDR3 here is CSAPIAGVMKTQYF. CDR3 DNA sequence: TGCAGTGCGCCGATAGCGGGAGTTATGAAGACCCAGTACTTC.

This CDR3 reads CASSLVTSGQVLIRNEQFF. The CDR3 DNA sequence: TGTGCCAGCAGTTTAGTGACTAGCGGACAGGTACTTATACGGAATGAGCAGTTCTTC. The chain links TRBV27 to TRBJ2-1; 9 nucleotides align to TRBD2. The CDR3 has 19 residues. V dropped 2 bases and J dropped 7; count of bases not matched to a gene: 18. From germline, CDR1 is MNHEY and CDR2 SMNVEV (reference sequence).

Concerning this clonotype itself: A much larger clonotype is one base distant, so this may be a read error. The chain links TRBV20-1 to TRBJ2-1; D remains unclear. The germline V gene has CDR1 DFQATT and CDR2 SNEGSKA (reference sequence). V lost 5 bases, J lost 2 bases, and 16 bases lay in between. CDR3 size: 15 residues. CDR3 sequence: CSAQVSRSPYNEQFF. CDR3 nucleotide sequence: TGCAGTGCTCAAGTTAGCAGGAGTCCCTACAATGAGCAGTTCTTC.

The chain joins TRBV28 to TRBJ2-1; D is tentatively TRBD1 or TRBD2 (5 bases each). The CDR3 has 18 amino acids. Trimming pared 1 base from V and 4 bases from J, leaving 20 bases between. CDR1 and CDR2 (germline): MDHEN, SYDVKM. CDR3: CASSLSEWLGTAYNEQFF. The CDR3 bases are TGTGCCAGCAGTTTATCGGAATGGCTGGGGACCGCGTACAATGAGCAGTTCTTC.

This sequence joins TRBV12-3 or TRBV12-4 and TRBJ2-7, with a possible D match to TRBD1 (6 bases). The ends were cut back, 8 bases at V and 3 bases at J, with 17 bases in the middle. The CDR3 runs to 14 residues. CDR3 amino acids: CASSRSSQGYEQYF. CDR3 nucleotide sequence: TGTGCCAGCTCAAGGTCTTCACAGGGCTACGAGCAGTACTTC.

V is TRBV7-6 and J is TRBJ2-2; D is ambiguous. Trimming shortened V by 5 bases and J by 7 bases, and 14 bases separated the two germline ends. The CDR3 sequence is 14 residues long. The germline V gene encodes CDR1 SGHVS and CDR2 FNYEAQ. The CDR3 DNA follows: TGTGCCAGCAGCCGTGAAAGCTACAACGGGGAGCTGTTTTTT. Translating gives CASSRESYNGELFF.

The chain links TRBV11-3 to TRBJ2-3, with D possibly TRBD1 on 5 matching bases. V was trimmed by 3 bases and J by 6 bases, leaving 13 bases between them. In germline, CDR1 is SGHNT, CDR2 YENEEA. The length of the CDR3 is 14 residues. Here the CDR3 reads CASSFGALGDTQYF. In DNA, the CDR3 is TGTGCCAGCAGCTTTGGGGCTTTAGGGGATACGCAGTATTTT. Full variable domain (rest looked up from reference TRBV11-3 and TRBJ2-3): EAGVVQSPRYKIIEKKQPVAFWCNPISGHNTLYWYLQNLGQGPELLIRYENEEAVDDSQLPKDRFSAERLKGVDSTLKIQPAELGDSAVYLCASSFGALGDTQYFGPGTRLTVL.

The chain recombines TRBV6-5 with TRBJ2-4; tentative D call: TRBD2 (7 bases). Germline V gene data show CDR1 as MNHEY and CDR2 as SVGAGI. Trimming removed 5 bases from V and 6 bases from J, with 14 bases in between. The CDR3 is made up of 14 amino acids. The DNA for the CDR3 is TGTGCCAGCAGTAGGGGGGGTTCGGGAAACATTCAGTACTTC. Protein sequence: CASSRGGSGNIQYF.

This clonotype was counted a few times. The rearrangement links TRBV10-3 to TRBJ2-7; no clear D. Germline assignment: CDR1 ENHRY and CDR2 SYGVKD. The CDR3 has 13 residues. V was shortened by 5 bases and J by 3 bases, with 11 bases between the two germline ends. In DNA, the CDR3 is TGTGCCATCAGTTTAGAGCCCGACTACGAGCAGTACTTC. It specifies CAISLEPDYEQYF.

This clonotype has just a few counts. This chain uses TRBV7-2 with TRBJ2-4; TRBD1 agrees at 7 bases. Trimming removed 4 bases from V and 5 bases from J; junction bases left unmatched: 5. The germline gives CDR1 SGHTA, CDR2 FQGNSA. The CDR3 consists of 14 residues. CDR3 sequence reads: CASSYRTGENIQYF. CDR3 coding DNA: TGTGCCAGCAGCTACAGGACAGGAGAAAACATTCAGTACTTC.

The rearrangement uses TRBV5-1 and TRBJ2-5; D might be TRBD1 or TRBD2, each matching 6 bases. The length of the CDR3 is 16 residues. V lost 4 bases and J 0 bases, leaving 16 bases between the germline ends. The germline CDR1 and CDR2 sequences are SGHRS and YFSETQ. DNA of the CDR3: TGCGCCAGCAGCGGAGCGGGTACAGGGTACCAAGAGACCCAGTACTTC. Its protein product is CASSGAGTGYQETQYF.